There are a few counts of the clone carrying this T cell receptor beta chain. The final CDR3 position lacks the conserved phenylalanine or tryptophan, pointing to a likely read error. Because the CDR3's place on the DNA is in doubt, the DNA is left out and the CDR3 is given as listed by TCRdb. A J-beta primer mix and a sample-barcoded 5' primer were used in a second PCR of roughly 6 to 12 cycles. MiXCR, run by TCRdb on the 5' RACE reads, gives a single entry per CDR3 protein. In the table there are roughly 1,700,000 distinct CDR3 sequences, 25% to 30% of which are singletons. Counting both end residues, the CDR3 totals 13 amino acids. Germline values: CDR1 SGHRS, CDR2 YFSETQ. These data originate in a study of blood T cells in healthy people across ages.

This rearrangement joins TRBV5-1 to TRBJ2-6; the table's D call, TRBD1, was not checked against the DNA. The receptor was isolated from a woman under 40 in good health. Sample: blood. The CDR3 reads CASSLAGGDALVI.